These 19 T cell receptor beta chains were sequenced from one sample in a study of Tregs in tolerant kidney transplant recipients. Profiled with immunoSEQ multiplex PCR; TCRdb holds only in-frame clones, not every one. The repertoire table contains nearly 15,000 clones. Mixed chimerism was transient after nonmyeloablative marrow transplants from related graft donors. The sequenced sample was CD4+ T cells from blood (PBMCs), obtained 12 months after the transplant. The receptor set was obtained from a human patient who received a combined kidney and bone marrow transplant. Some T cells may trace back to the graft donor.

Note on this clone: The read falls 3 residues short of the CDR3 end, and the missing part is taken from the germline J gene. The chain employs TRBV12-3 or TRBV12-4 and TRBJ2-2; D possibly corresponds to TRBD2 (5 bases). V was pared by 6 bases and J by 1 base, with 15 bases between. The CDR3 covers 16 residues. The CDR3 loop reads CASSRSERWNTGELFF. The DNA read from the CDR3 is TGTGCCAGCAGCCGGTCCGAGCGGTGGAACACCGGGGAG.

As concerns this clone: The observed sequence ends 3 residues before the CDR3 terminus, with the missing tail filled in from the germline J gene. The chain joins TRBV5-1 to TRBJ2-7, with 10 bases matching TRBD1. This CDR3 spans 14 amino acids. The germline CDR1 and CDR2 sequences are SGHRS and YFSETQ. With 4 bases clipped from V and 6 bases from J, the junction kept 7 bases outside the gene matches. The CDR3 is CASSPTGGLSEQYF. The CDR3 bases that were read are TGCGCCAGCAGCCCGACAGGGGGCCTGAGCGAG.

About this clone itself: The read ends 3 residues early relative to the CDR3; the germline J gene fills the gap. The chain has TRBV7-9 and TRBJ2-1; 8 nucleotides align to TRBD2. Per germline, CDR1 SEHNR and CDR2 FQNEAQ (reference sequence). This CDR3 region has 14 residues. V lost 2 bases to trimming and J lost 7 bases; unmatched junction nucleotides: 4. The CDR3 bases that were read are TGTGCCAGCAGCTTACTAGCGGGCTCTAATGAG. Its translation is CASSLLAGSNE. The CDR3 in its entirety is CASSLLAGSNEQFF.

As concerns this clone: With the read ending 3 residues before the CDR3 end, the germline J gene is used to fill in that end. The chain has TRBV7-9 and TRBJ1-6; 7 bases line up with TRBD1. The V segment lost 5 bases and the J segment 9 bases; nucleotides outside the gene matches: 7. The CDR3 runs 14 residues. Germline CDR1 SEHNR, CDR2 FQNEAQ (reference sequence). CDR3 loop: CASSRDSDVSPLHF. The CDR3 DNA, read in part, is TGTGCCAGCAGCCGGGACAGCGATGTTTCACCC.

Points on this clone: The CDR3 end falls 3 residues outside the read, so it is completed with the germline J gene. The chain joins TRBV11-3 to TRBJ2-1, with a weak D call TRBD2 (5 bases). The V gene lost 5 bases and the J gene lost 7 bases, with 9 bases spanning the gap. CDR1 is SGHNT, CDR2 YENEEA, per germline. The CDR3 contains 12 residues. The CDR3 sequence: CASSRRTNEQFF. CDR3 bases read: TGTGCCAGCAGCCGGAGGACTAATGAG.

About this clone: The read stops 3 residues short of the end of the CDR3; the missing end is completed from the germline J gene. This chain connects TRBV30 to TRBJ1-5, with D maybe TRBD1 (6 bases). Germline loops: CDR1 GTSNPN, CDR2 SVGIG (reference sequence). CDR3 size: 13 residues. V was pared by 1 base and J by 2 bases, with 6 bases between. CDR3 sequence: CAWSGQGNQPQHF. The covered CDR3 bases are TGTGCCTGGAGTGGACAGGGCAATCAGCCC.

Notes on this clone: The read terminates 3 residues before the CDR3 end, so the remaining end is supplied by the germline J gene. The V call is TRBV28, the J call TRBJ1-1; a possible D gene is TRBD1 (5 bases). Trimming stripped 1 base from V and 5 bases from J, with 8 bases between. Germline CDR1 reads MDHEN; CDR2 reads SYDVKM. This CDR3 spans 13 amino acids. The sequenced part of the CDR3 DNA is TGTGCCAGCAGTTTATCCAGGGTAACTGAA. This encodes CASSLSRVTE. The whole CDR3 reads CASSLSRVTEAFF.

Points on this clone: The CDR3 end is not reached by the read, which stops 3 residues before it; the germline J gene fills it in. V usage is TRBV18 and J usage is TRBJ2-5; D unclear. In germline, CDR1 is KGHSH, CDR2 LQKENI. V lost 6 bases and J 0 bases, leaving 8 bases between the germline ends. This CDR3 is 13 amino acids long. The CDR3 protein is CASSPSYQETQYF. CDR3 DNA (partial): TGTGCCAGCTCCCCGTCTTACCAAGAGACC.

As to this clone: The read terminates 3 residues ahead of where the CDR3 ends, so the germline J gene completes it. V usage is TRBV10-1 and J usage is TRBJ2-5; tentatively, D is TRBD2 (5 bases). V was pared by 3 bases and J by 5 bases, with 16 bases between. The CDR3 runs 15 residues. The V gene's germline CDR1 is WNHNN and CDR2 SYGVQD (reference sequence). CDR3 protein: CASSDRRSGGETQYF. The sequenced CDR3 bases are TGCGCCAGCAGTGACCGGCGGTCCGGCGGGGAGACC.

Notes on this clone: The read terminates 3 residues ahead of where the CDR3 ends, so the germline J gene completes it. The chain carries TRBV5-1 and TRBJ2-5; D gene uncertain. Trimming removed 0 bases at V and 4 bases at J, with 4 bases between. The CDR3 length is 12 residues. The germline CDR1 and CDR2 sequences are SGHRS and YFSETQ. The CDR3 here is CASSLAGETQYF. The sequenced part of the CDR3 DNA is TGCGCCAGCAGCTTGGCCGGAGAGACC.

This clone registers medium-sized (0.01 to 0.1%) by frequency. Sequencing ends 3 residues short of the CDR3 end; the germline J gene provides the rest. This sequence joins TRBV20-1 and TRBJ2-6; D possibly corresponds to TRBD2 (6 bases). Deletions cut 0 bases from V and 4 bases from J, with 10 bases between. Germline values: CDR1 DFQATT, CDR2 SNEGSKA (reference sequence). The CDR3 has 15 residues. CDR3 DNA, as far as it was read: TGCAGTGCTAGAGATATTGCGGGGGGGGCCAACGTC. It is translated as CSARDIAGGANV. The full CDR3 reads CSARDIAGGANVLTF.

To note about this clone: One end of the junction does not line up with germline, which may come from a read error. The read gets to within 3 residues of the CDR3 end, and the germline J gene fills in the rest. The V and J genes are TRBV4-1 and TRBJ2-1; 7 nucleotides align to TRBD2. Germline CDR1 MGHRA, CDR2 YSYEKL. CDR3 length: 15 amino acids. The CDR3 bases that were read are TGCACCAGCACCCACTGGCGGGAGCTGAAAAATGAG. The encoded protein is CTSTHWRELKNE. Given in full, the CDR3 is CTSTHWRELKNEQFF.

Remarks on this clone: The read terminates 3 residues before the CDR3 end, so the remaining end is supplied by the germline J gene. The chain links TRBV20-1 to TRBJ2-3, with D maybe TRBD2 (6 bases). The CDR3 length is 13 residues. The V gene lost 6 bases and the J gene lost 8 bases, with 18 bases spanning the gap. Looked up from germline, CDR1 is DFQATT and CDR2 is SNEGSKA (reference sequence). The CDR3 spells CSARSGQAGTQYF. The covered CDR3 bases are TGCAGTGCCAGAAGCGGGCAGGCGGGTACG.

Here the CDR3 reads CASSLTEYEQYF. The CDR3 DNA, read in part, is TGTGCCAGCAGCCTCACAGAGTACGAG. The rearrangement joins TRBV11-1 to TRBJ2-7; D is unresolved. The read terminates 3 residues ahead of where the CDR3 ends, so the germline J gene completes it. The V gene lost 5 bases and the J gene lost 4 bases, with 9 bases spanning the gap. Looked up from germline, CDR1 is SGHAT and CDR2 is FQDESV (reference sequence). The CDR3 spans 12 residues.

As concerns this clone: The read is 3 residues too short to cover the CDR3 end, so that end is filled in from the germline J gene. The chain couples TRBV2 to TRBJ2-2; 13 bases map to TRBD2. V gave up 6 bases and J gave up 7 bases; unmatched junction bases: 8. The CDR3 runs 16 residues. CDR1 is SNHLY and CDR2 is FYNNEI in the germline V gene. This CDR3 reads CASRKLAGGDVGELFF. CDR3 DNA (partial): TGTGCCAGCAGGAAACTAGCGGGAGGGGATGTCGGGGAG.

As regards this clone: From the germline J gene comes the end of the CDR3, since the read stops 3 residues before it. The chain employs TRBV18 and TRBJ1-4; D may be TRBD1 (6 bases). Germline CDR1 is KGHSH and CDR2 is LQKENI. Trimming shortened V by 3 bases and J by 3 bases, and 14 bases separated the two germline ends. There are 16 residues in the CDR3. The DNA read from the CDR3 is TGTGCCAGCTCACCCCTCTCCAGGGGCTCTAATGAAAAA. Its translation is CASSPLSRGSNEK. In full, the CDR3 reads CASSPLSRGSNEKLFF.

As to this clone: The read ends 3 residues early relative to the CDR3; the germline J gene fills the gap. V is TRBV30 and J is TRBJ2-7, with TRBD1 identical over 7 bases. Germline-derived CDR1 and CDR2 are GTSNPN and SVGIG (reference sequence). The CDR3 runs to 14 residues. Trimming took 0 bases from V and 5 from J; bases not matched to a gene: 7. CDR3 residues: CAWSVLYRGDEQYF. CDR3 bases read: TGTGCCTGGAGTGTACTCTACAGGGGCGACGAG. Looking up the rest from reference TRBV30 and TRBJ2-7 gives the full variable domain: SQTIHQWPATLVQPVGSPLSLECTVEGTSNPNLYWYRQAAGRGLQLLFYSVGIGQISSEVPQNLSASRPQDRQFILSSKKLLLSDSGFYLCAWSVLYRGDEQYFGPGTRLTVT.

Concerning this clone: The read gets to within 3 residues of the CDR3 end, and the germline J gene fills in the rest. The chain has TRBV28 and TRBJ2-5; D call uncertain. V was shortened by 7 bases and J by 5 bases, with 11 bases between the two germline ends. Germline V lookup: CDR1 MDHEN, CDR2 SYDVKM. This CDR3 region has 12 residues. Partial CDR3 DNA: TGTGCCAGCAATCTGCGGCGGGAGACC. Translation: CASNLRRET. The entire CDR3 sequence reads CASNLRRETQYF.

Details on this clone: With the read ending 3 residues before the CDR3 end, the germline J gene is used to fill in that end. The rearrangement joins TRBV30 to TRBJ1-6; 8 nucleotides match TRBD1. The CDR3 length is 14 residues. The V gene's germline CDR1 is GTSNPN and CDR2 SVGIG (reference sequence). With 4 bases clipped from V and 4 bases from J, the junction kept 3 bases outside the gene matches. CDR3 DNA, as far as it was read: TGTGCCTGGAACACAGGGGGATATAATTCACCC. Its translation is CAWNTGGYNSP. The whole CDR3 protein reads CAWNTGGYNSPLHF.